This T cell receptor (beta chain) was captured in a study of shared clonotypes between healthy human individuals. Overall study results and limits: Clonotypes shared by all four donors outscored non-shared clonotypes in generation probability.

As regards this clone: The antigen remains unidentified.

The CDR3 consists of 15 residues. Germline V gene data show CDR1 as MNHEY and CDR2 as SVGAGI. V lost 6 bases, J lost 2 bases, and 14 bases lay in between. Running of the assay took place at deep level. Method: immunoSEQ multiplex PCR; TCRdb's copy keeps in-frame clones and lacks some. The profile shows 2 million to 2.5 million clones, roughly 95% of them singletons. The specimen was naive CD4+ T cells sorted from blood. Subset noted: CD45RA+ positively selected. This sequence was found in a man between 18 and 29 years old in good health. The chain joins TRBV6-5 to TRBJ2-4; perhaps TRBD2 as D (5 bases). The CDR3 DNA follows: TGTGCCAGCAGAGGCGCTGAGGGTACCAAAAACATTCAGTACTTC. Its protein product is CASRGAEGTKNIQYF.